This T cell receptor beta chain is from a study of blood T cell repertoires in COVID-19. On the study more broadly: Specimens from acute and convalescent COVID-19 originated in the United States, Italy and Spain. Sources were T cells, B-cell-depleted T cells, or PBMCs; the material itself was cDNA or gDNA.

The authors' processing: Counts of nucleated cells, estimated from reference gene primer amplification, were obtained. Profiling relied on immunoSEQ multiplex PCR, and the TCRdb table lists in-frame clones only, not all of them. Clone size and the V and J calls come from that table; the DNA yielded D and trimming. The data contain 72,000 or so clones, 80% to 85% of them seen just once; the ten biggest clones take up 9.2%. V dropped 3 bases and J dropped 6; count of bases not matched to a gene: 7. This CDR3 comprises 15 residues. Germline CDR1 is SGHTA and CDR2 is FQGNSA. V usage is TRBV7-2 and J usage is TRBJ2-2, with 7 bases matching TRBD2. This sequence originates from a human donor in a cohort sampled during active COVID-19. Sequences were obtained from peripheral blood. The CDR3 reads CASSFGKGGPGELFF. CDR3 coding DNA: TGTGCCAGCAGCTTTGGGAAGGGAGGGCCCGGGGAGCTGTTTTTT. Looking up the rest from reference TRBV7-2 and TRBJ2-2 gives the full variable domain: GAGVSQSPSNKVTEKGKDVELRCDPISGHTALYWYRQSLGQGLEFLIYFQGNSAPDKSGLPSDRFSAERTGGSVSTLTIQRTQQEDSAVYLCASSFGKGGPGELFFGEGSRLTVL.